This T cell receptor beta chain was captured by sequencing in a study of cytomegalovirus exposure and HLA in healthy donors. Broader study findings: TCR beta V- and J-gene trimming was later associated with a missense DCLRE1C variant. Reportedly, a later analysis found an Asian-associated ancestry cluster had fewer N-insertions than the approximately 700-donor mean. Most observed TCR sequences were rare, whereas some public TCRs were detected in many donors. Common viral pathogens seemed, in a later analysis, to connect with several of the most significant clusters.

Researchers ran the PCR with 60 Vbeta and 13 Jbeta primers. Clones were sequenced by immunoSEQ multiplex PCR, and TCRdb holds only the in-frame ones, with some missing. This sample has tens of thousands of clones, with 67% found just once. The CDR3 length is 12 residues. CDR1 is WSHSY and CDR2 is SAAADI in the germline V gene. Trimming left V 3 bases short and J 3 bases short, with 5 bases between. This clone was seen once. What it binds is unknown. Sequencing input: PBMCs. This chain joins TRBV10-2 and TRBJ1-2; D unresolved. This TCR came from a man under 40 in good health and CMV-seronegative. This CDR3 reads CASSDGDYGYTF. The CDR3 DNA reads TGCGCCAGCAGTGACGGGGACTATGGCTACACCTTC.